The clone carrying this T cell receptor beta chain was observed a handful of times. Clones were sequenced by immunoSEQ multiplex PCR, and TCRdb holds only the in-frame ones, with some missing. The repertoire has some 250,000 clones, approximately 90% of them found once; the top ten carry approximately 9%. The data originate from a study of blood T cell repertoires in COVID-19. The CDR3 loop spans 12 amino acids. Germline values: CDR1 SNHLY, CDR2 FYNNEI. V lost 1 base and J lost 4, with 4 bases in between. The sample was PBMCs or T cells enriched from blood (not recorded which). This sequence joins TRBV2 and TRBJ1-2; unclear D gene. The clonotype was recovered from a middle-aged man who had recovered from COVID-19. CDR3 bases: TGTGCCAGCAGTGAAGGTAGCTATGGCTACACCTTC. Translating gives CASSEGSYGYTF.